This entry concerns a single TCR beta chain. Its antigen remains unidentified. Extracted RNA was reverse transcribed into cDNA, the sequencing template. TCRdb's copy holds only in-frame clones and misses some; the assay was immunoSEQ multiplex PCR. The table records approximately 160,000 clones, 50% to 65% of them present only once. Germline CDR1 reads KGHSH; CDR2 reads LQKENI. The V segment lost 3 bases and the J segment 0 bases; nucleotides outside the gene matches: 4. The CDR3 extends over 15 amino acids. This record comes from a study of CD8+ T cells in alopecia areata. Overall study findings and caveats: In blood and scalp, many expanded lesional clones persisted during tofacitinib.

Treatment in this sample: oral pan-JAK inhibitor, 5-10 mg twice daily. Alopecia areata patients had lesional scalp punch biopsies and peripheral blood taken from them. PBMCs yielded sorted CD4+ and CD8+ T cells. The genes are TRBV18 and TRBJ1-1; 7 bases align to TRBD1. The sequence derives from a human donor with alopecia areata. Sequenced material: CD4+ T cells sorted from blood, taken at week 24, from a patient treated with tofacitinib. The CDR3: CASSPGQTLNTEAFF. As DNA, the CDR3 is TGTGCCAGCTCACCGGGACAGACTTTGAACACTGAAGCTTTCTTT.